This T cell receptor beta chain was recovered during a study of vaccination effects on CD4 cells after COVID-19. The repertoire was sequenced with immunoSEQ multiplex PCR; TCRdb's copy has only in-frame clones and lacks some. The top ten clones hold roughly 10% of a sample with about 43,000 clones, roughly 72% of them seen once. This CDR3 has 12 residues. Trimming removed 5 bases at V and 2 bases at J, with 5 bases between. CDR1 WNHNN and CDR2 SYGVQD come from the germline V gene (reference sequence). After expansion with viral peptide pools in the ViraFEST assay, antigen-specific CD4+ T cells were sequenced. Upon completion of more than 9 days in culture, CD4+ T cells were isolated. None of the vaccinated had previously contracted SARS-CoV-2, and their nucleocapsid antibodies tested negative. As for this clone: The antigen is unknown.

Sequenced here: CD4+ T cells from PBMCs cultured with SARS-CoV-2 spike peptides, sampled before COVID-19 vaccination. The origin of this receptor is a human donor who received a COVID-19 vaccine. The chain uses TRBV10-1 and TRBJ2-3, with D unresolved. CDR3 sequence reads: CASSRTTDTQYF. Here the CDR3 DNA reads TGCGCCAGCAGTCGGACCACAGATACGCAGTATTTT.